This T cell receptor beta chain was retrieved from a study of blood T cell repertoires in COVID-19. Original handling: Reference gene primer amplification yielded estimated nucleated cell counts. The table came from immunoSEQ multiplex PCR; TCRdb's copy has only in-frame clones and leaves some out. The D gene and trimming were derived from the DNA, and the V and J assignments and clone size from that table. The sample holds about 260,000 clones, roughly 80% seen once. CDR1 and CDR2 from the germline V gene are MDHEN and SYDVKM. Losses at the gene ends were 4 bases for V and 1 base for J; bases not matched to a gene: 8. The CDR3 contains 16 residues.

The chain has TRBV28 and TRBJ2-3, with 7 bases fitting TRBD2. Sequencing used peripheral blood. The TCR comes from a man aged 55 to 70 with acute or convalescent COVID-19. The CDR3 region is CASSSSSGAGTDTQYF. The CDR3 DNA follows: TGTGCCAGCAGTTCATCTAGCGGCGCGGGCACAGATACGCAGTATTTT.